This paragraph reports one T cell receptor (beta chain). This specimen belongs to a study of blood T cell repertoires in COVID-19. Across the study: Some COVID-19 samples were acute and others convalescent; all came from the United States, Italy and Spain. T cells, B-cell-depleted T cells, or PBMCs provided the cDNA or gDNA that served as material.

Data came from immunoSEQ multiplex PCR; TCRdb stores just in-frame clones and leaves some out. The sample has tens of thousands of clones; 70% to 90% are singletons. Trimming left V 0 bases short and J 8 bases short, with 11 bases between. CDR3 length equals 14 residues. Germline values: CDR1 MGHRA, CDR2 YSYEKL. This receptor was taken from a man between 65 and 79 years old with acute or convalescent COVID-19. The chain combines TRBV4-1 with TRBJ2-4; D is perhaps TRBD2 (5 bases). What was sequenced was peripheral blood. Here the CDR3 DNA reads TGCGCCAGCAGCCAAGATTTTCGCGGGTACATTCAGTACTTC. Encoded protein: CASSQDFRGYIQYF.